This TCR beta chain derives from a study of cytotoxic CD8 clonotypes in ibrutinib-treated CLL. General study results and limits: Treatment left the uncommon public clonotypes either contracted or stable in frequency.

Using immunoSEQ multiplex PCR, the repertoire was profiled, and TCRdb retains in-frame clones only, with some absent. The sample comprises approximately 300,000 clones, 70% to 80% of which are singletons, and 5% to 7% rests with the top ten. This CDR3 is 15 amino acids long. Germline values: CDR1 SGHVS, CDR2 FQNEAQ. Germline trimming cut 6 bases from V and 5 bases from J; bases unmatched to any gene: 3. As concerns this clone: Its target is unknown.

The sequences come from PBMCs, collected before ibrutinib treatment. The TCR was taken from a human donor with chronic lymphocytic leukemia. The J gene is TRBJ2-1, the V gene TRBV7-8, with TRBD2 identical over 14 bases. This chain's CDR3 is CASRRLAGGNNEQFF. For the CDR3, the DNA is TGTGCCAGCAGGCGACTAGCGGGAGGGAACAATGAGCAGTTCTTC.